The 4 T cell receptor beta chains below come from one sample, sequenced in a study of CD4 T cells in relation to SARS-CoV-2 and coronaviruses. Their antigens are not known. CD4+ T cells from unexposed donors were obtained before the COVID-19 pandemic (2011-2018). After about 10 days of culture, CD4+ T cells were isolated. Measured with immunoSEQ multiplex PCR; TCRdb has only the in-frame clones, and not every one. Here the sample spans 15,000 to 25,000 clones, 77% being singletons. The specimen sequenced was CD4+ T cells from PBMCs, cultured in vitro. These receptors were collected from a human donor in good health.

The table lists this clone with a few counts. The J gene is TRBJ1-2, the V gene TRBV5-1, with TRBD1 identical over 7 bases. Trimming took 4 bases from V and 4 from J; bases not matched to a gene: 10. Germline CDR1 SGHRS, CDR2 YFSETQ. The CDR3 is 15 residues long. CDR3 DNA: TGCGCCAGCAGCACGGGAGGGGGCGCAGGCTATGGCTACACCTTC. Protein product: CASSTGGGAGYGYTF.

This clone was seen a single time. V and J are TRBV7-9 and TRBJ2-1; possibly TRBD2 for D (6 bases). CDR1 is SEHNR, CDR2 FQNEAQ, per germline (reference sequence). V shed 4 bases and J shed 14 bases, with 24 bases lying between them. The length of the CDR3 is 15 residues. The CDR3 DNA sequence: TGTGCCAGCAGCTCTGGGCGGGACGGGATGCTAAAGGAGTTCTTC. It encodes CASSSGRDGMLKEFF.

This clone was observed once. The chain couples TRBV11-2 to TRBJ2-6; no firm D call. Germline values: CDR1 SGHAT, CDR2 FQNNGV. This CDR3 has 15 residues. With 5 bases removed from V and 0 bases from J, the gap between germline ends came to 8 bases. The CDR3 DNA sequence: TGTGCCAGCAGCGTGAGGTCCTCTGGGGCCAACGTCCTGACTTTC. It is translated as CASSVRSSGANVLTF.

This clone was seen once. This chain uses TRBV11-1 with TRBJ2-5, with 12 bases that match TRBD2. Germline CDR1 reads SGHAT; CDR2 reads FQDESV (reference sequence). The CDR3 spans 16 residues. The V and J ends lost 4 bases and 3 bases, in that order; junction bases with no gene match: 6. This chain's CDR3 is CASSSRTSGIEETQYF. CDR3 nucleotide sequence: TGTGCCAGCAGCTCAAGGACTAGCGGGATAGAAGAGACCCAGTACTTC.